Each of the 18 T cell receptor beta chains below was sequenced from the same sample in a study of shared clonotypes between healthy human individuals. Clones were read by immunoSEQ multiplex PCR, and TCRdb kept only the in-frame ones, dropping some. The table has just over 2,000,000 clones, 85% to 95% seen once. Naive CD8 isolation took CD45RO-negative cells positively selected for CCR7 and excluded terminally differentiated effector memory CD45RA+ cells. Sequencing was carried out using naive CD8+ T cells sorted from blood. The receptors originated from a man aged 18 to 29 in good health.

The rearrangement links TRBV10-1 to TRBJ2-3, with 14 nucleotides matching TRBD2. V shed 3 bases and J 7 bases; nucleotides not matched to a gene: 6. The CDR3 loop spans 16 amino acids. Germline-derived CDR1 and CDR2 are WNHNN and SYGVQD (reference sequence). The CDR3 bases are TGCGCCAGCAGTGACTTGGGACTAGCGGGAGTATATACGCAGTATTTT. Its protein product is CASSDLGLAGVYTQYF.

The chain joins TRBV7-9 to TRBJ2-7; a possible D gene is TRBD2 (6 bases). In germline, CDR1 is SEHNR, CDR2 FQNEAQ (reference sequence). The CDR3 spans 12 residues. The V gene lost 4 bases and the J gene lost 7 bases, with 11 bases spanning the gap. For the CDR3, the DNA is TGTGCCAGCAGCTCCGGGAGACAGGAGCAGTACTTC. This codes for CASSSGRQEQYF.

The V call is TRBV30, the J call TRBJ1-5; D is unclear. Germline CDR1 reads GTSNPN; CDR2 reads SVGIG (reference sequence). This CDR3 has 13 residues. V was pared by 0 bases and J by 4 bases, with 7 bases between. Here the CDR3 DNA reads TGTGCCTGGAGTGTCGGGGAAAATCAGCCCCAGCATTTT. Translation: CAWSVGENQPQHF. The whole variable domain, remainder taken from reference TRBV30 and TRBJ1-5, is SQTIHQWPATLVQPVGSPLSLECTVEGTSNPNLYWYRQAAGRGLQLLFYSVGIGQISSEVPQNLSASRPQDRQFILSSKKLLLSDSGFYLCAWSVGENQPQHFGDGTRLSIL.

The CDR3 region has the DNA TGCGCCAGCAGCCAAGATGACCGCCTGGTAGTTTCTATGAACACTGAAGCTTTCTTT. It specifies CASSQDDRLVVSMNTEAFF. V and J are TRBV4-1 and TRBJ1-1; D unresolved. V was cut by 0 bases and J by 0 bases, with 20 bases left in between. From germline, CDR1 is MGHRA and CDR2 YSYEKL. This CDR3 comprises 19 residues.

The V call is TRBV27, the J call TRBJ1-6, with D perhaps matching TRBD1 (5 bases). V dropped 4 bases and J dropped 9 bases, with 13 bases sitting between them. Germline values: CDR1 MNHEY, CDR2 SMNVEV (reference sequence). This CDR3 spans 14 amino acids. CDR3 bases: TGTGCCAGCAGTTCCCGGGGGGGACCTTCACCCCTCCACTTT. It yields the protein CASSSRGGPSPLHF.

The chain joins TRBV21-1 to TRBJ2-3; the listed D gene, TRBD2, was not tested against the DNA. TRBV21-1 is marked as a pseudogene. The CDR3 has 20 amino acids. CDR3: CASSPGLRAREGLLTDTQYF. Written as DNA, the CDR3 is TGTGCCAGCAGCCCCGGGCTAAGGGCTCGGGAAGGGCTCCTCACAGATACGCAGTATTTT.

The rearrangement joins TRBV29-1 to TRBJ1-3; D is unresolved. Looked up from germline, CDR1 is SQVTM and CDR2 is ANQGSEA. Trimming pared 2 bases from V and 0 bases from J, leaving 5 bases between. The CDR3 runs 13 residues. The DNA of the CDR3 is TGCAGCGTTGAAAATAACTCTGGAAACACCATATATTTT. Translating it yields CSVENNSGNTIYF.

V usage is TRBV28 and J usage is TRBJ1-5; D is unresolved. The germline gives CDR1 MDHEN, CDR2 SYDVKM. CDR3 length: 14 residues. V lost 2 bases and J lost 2, with 7 bases in between. The CDR3 DNA follows: TGTGCCAGCAGTTTAATCCAGGGCAATCAGCCCCAGCATTTT. This sequence encodes CASSLIQGNQPQHF.

The chain combines TRBV19 with TRBJ2-2; TRBD1 matches at 9 bases. Losses at the gene ends were 6 bases for V and 6 bases for J; bases not matched to a gene: 11. There are 16 residues in the CDR3. CDR1 is LNHDA and CDR2 is SQIVND in the germline V gene (reference sequence). The CDR3 loop reads CASSLPGQGRAGELFF. The CDR3 DNA follows: TGTGCCAGTAGCCTACCTGGACAGGGGAGGGCCGGGGAGCTGTTTTTT.

The chain is built from TRBV27 and TRBJ1-1; perhaps TRBD1 as D (5 bases). There are 15 residues in the CDR3. V was clipped by 0 bases and J by 3 bases, with 11 bases between them. Germline V gives CDR1 MNHEY, CDR2 SMNVEV (reference sequence). The CDR3 region is CASSLSPAGYTEAFF. CDR3 DNA: TGTGCCAGCAGTTTATCCCCCGCAGGGTACACTGAAGCTTTCTTT.

V is TRBV4-1 and J is TRBJ2-1; 10 bases map to TRBD2. V dropped 6 bases and J dropped 0; count of bases not matched to a gene: 5. Germline loops: CDR1 MGHRA, CDR2 YSYEKL. The CDR3 length is 16 residues. Here the CDR3 DNA reads TGCGCCAGCAGTCCCCTAGCGGGGGACTCCTACAATGAGCAGTTCTTC. Amino acid sequence: CASSPLAGDSYNEQFF.

With regard to this clone: This specimen includes other DNA sequences encoding the same CDR3. The chain recombines TRBV27 with TRBJ2-3, with TRBD1 identical over 7 bases. CDR3 length: 14 amino acids. Trimming removed 6 bases from V and 1 base from J; junction bases left unmatched: 4. The germline CDR1 and CDR2 sequences are MNHEY and SMNVEV (reference sequence). In DNA, the CDR3 is TGTGCCAGCAGCTTTACAGGGGGCACAGATACGCAGTATTTT. Residues: CASSFTGGTDTQYF.

This clone has only one observation. Other nucleotide sequences from this sample produce the same CDR3. This rearrangement joins TRBV9 to TRBJ1-1; D possibly corresponds to TRBD1 (5 bases). The CDR3 sequence is 13 residues long. V was cut by 0 bases and J by 4 bases, with 7 bases left in between. Germline V CDR1 and CDR2: SGDLS, YYNGEE. CDR3 residues: CASSVGGTTEAFF. DNA for the CDR3: TGTGCCAGCAGCGTAGGGGGCACCACTGAAGCTTTCTTT.

The chain employs TRBV7-2 and TRBJ2-3, with D possibly matching TRBD2 (5 bases). CDR3 length equals 15 residues. The V end was cut by 0 bases, the J end by 6 bases, with 13 bases between. The V gene's germline CDR1 is SGHTA and CDR2 FQGNSA. CDR3 bases: TGTGCCAGCAGCTTAGCGCTTCTAGCCCGGGATACGCAGTATTTT. It codes for CASSLALLARDTQYF.

The chain carries TRBV7-8 and TRBJ2-7, with D possibly matching TRBD2 (6 bases). This CDR3 contains 15 residues. Germline CDR1 SGHVS, CDR2 FQNEAQ. Trimming cost V 2 bases and J 3 bases, with 14 bases left between them. For the CDR3, the DNA is TGTGCCAGCAGCTTACAAATGCGGGGCGACTACGAGCAGTACTTC. Its protein product is CASSLQMRGDYEQYF.

This sequence joins TRBV9 and TRBJ2-6; 10 nucleotides agree with TRBD1. Trimming cost V 3 bases and J 2 bases; bases outside gene matches: 17. The CDR3 consists of 21 residues. Germline V gene data show CDR1 as SGDLS and CDR2 as YYNGEE. The DNA of the CDR3 is TGTGCCAGCAGCGGAACCGGGACAGGGGCCGTTTTAAGGGCTGGGGCCAACGTCCTGACTTTC. Translating it yields CASSGTGTGAVLRAGANVLTF.

In this sample, this clone turned up once. This chain connects TRBV7-9 to TRBJ2-1; D may be TRBD1 (6 bases). This CDR3 has 16 amino acids. Trimming pared 5 bases from V and 0 bases from J, leaving 14 bases between. Germline V gene sequence: CDR1 SEHNR, CDR2 FQNEAQ (reference sequence). The CDR3 spells CASSLRDTSSYNEQFF. The CDR3 DNA follows: TGTGCCAGCAGCCTAAGGGACACGAGCTCCTACAATGAGCAGTTCTTC.

The V call is TRBV7-9, the J call TRBJ1-6, with D uncertain. Per the germline V gene, CDR1 is SEHNR and CDR2 is FQNEAQ (reference sequence). This CDR3 is 16 amino acids long. V was clipped by 1 base and J by 7 bases, with 14 bases between them. The CDR3 region has the DNA TGTGCCAGCAGCTTAGGGTCAGGCCTACACAATTCACCCCTCCACTTT. Residues: CASSLGSGLHNSPLHF.